Reported below is one T cell receptor (beta chain). The germline V gene has CDR1 KGHDR and CDR2 SFDVKD. CDR3 length: 14 residues. Trimming cost V 8 bases and J 0 bases, with 13 bases left between them. This specimen comes from a study of blood T cell repertoires in COVID-19. As originally analysed: Amplification with reference gene primers provided the estimates of nucleated cell counts. The protocol was immunoSEQ multiplex PCR, while the TCRdb copy is restricted to in-frame clones and leaves out a portion. The V and J calls and clone size are taken from that table; D and trimming were inferred from the DNA. The data show some 100,000 clones, with 84% seen just once and 6.6% held by the top ten.

The specimen was peripheral blood. This TCR was recovered from a woman aged 45-65 years with acute or convalescent COVID-19. The chain joins TRBV24-1 to TRBJ2-7, with D uncertain. Written as DNA, the CDR3 is TGTGCCACCATCGGCAGGTCCTTCTCCTACGAGCAGTACTTC. It specifies CATIGRSFSYEQYF.